This T cell receptor beta chain is from a study of blood T cell repertoires in COVID-19. The assay was immunoSEQ multiplex PCR, and TCRdb's table has in-frame clones only and misses some. This table holds approximately 130,000 clones, around three quarters found once. V gave up 6 bases and J gave up 5 bases, with 27 bases separating them. CDR1 and CDR2 (germline): MDHEN, SYDVKM. The CDR3 runs 18 residues. The chain has TRBV28 and TRBJ2-3; a weak D match, TRBD1 (6 bases). The sequenced sample consisted of peripheral blood. The receptor was derived from a human donor in a cohort sampled during active COVID-19. CDR3 amino acids: CASSPTASTGQERDTQYF. In nucleotides, the CDR3 is TGTGCCAGCAGCCCTACTGCCTCGACAGGCCAGGAGAGAGATACGCAGTATTTT.